This T cell receptor (beta chain) emerged from a study of shared clonotypes between healthy human individuals. On this clone itself: Its antigen remains unidentified.

V was pared by 6 bases and J by 6 bases, with 6 bases of the junction left unmatched. This CDR3 comprises 13 residues. Germline CDR1 reads SNHLY; CDR2 reads FYNNEI. The authors ran the assay at deep level. Several immunoSEQ 96-well plates shared each subset's DNA, each plate a replicate. Only in-frame clones appear in the TCRdb table, and some are missing; sequencing was by immunoSEQ multiplex PCR. The sample has 550,000 to 850,000 clones; around 70% are singletons. Every donor was a Caucasian adult from Nashville, Tennessee. Study-level points and caveats: Clonotypes shared by all four sorted-subset donors had higher generation probabilities than non-shared clonotypes.

V and J are TRBV2 and TRBJ2-7; 9 bases agree with TRBD1. This TCR was sampled from a woman in her twenties or thirties in good health. The sequenced sample was memory CD4+ T cells sorted from blood. As for subset: CD45RA-negative fraction. CDR3 amino acids: CASRQGAFSEQYF. CDR3 DNA sequence: TGTGCCAGCAGACAGGGGGCGTTTTCCGAGCAGTACTTC. The complete variable domain, with remaining parts taken from reference TRBV2 and TRBJ2-7, reads EPEVTQTPSHQVTQMGQEVILRCVPISNHLYFYWYRQILGQKVEFLVSFYNNEISEKSEIFDDQFSVERPDGSNFTLKIRSTKLEDSAMYFCASRQGAFSEQYFGPGTRLTVT.